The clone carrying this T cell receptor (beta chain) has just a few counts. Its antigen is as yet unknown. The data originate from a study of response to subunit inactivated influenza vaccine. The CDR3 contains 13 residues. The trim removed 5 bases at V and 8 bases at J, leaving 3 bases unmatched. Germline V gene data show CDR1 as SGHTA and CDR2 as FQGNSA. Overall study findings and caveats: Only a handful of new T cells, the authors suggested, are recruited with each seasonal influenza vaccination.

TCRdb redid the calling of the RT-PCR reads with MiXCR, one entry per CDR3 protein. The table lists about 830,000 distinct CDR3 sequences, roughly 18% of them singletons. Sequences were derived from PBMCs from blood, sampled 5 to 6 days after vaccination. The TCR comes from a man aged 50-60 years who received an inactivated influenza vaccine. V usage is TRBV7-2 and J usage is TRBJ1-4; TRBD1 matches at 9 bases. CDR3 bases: TGTGCCAGCAGCCGCGACAGGGGGGAAAAACTGTTTTTT. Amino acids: CASSRDRGEKLFF.